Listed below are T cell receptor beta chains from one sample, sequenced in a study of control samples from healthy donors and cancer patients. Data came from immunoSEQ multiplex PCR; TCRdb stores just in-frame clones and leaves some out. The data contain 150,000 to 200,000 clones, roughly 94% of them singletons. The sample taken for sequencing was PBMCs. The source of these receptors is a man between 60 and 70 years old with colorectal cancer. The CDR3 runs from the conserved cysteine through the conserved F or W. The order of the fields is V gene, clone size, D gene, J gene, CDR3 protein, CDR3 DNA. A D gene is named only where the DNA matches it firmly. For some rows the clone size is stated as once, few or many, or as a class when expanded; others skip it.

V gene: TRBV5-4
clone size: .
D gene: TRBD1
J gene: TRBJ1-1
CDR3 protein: CASSLRAGTGGNTEAFF
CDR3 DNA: TGTGCCAGCAGCCTAAGAGCCGGGACAGGGGGCAACACTGAAGCTTTCTTT

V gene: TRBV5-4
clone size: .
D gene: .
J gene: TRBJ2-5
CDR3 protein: CASSSTGLQETQYF
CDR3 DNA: TGTGCCAGCAGCTCCACGGGGCTCCAAGAGACCCAGTACTTC

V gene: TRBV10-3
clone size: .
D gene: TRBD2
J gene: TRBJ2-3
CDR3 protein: CAISRTSGGEDTQYF
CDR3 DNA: TGTGCCATCAGCCGTACTAGCGGGGGGGAGGATACGCAGTATTTT

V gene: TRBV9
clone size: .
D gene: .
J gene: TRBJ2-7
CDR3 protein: CASSVGQDAGSYEQYF
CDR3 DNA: TGTGCCAGCAGCGTAGGACAGGACGCTGGCTCCTACGAGCAGTACTTC

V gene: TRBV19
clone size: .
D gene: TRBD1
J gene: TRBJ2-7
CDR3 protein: CASSIGGTGVYEQYF
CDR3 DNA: TGTGCCAGTAGTATAGGGGGGACAGGAGTCTACGAGCAGTACTTC

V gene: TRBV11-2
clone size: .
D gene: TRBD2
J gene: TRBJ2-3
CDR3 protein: CASSLFSSGNTDTQYF
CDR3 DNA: TGTGCCAGCAGCTTATTCTCTAGCGGAAACACAGATACGCAGTATTTT

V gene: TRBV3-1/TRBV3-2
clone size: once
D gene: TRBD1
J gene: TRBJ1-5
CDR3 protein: CASSRGTGGNQPQHF
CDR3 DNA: TGTGCCAGCAGCCGAGGGACAGGGGGCAATCAGCCCCAGCATTTT

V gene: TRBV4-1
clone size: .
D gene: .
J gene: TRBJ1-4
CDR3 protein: CASSQGERDTSNEKLFF
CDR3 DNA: TGCGCCAGCAGCCAAGGAGAACGGGACACCTCTAATGAAAAACTGTTTTTT

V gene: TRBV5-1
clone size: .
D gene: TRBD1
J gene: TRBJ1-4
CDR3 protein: CASTPGTANEKLFF
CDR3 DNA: TGCGCCAGCACTCCCGGGACAGCTAATGAAAAACTGTTTTTT

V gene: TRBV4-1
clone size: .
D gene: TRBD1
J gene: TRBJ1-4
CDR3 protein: CASSQARQGVNEKLFF
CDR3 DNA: TGCGCCAGCAGCCAAGCCCGACAGGGGGTTAATGAAAAACTGTTTTTT

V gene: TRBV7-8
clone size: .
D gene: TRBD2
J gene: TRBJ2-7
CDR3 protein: CASSSGLAGADSYEQYF
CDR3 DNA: TGTGCCAGCAGCTCGGGACTAGCGGGGGCCGACTCCTACGAGCAGTACTTC

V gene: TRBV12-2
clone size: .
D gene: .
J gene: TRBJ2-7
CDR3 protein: CASRLALAGGANSEQYF
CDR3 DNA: TGTGCAAGTCGCTTAGCGTTGGCAGGGGGCGCGAATAGCGAGCAGTACTTC

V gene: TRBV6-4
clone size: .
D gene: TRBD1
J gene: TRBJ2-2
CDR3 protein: CASSGTGNTGELFF
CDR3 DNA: TGTGCCAGCAGTGGGACAGGGAACACCGGGGAGCTGTTTTTT

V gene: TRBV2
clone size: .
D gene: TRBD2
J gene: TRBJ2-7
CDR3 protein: CASKRAGYEQYF
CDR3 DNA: TGTGCCAGCAAGCGAGCGGGGTACGAGCAGTACTTC

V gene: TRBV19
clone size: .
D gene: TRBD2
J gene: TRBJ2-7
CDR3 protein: CASSGLAGGYEQYF
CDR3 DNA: TGTGCCAGTAGTGGACTAGCGGGGGGCTACGAGCAGTACTTC

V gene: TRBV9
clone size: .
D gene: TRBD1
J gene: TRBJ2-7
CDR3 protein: CASSPQVRGPPYEQYF
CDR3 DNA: TGTGCCAGCAGCCCACAAGTCAGGGGGCCGCCCTACGAGCAGTACTTC

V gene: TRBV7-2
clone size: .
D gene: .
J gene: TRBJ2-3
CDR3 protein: CASSFGGTDTQYF
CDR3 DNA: TGTGCCAGCAGCTTCGGTGGAACAGATACGCAGTATTTT

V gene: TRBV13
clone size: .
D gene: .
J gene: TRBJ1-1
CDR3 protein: CASSLPTDNTEAFF
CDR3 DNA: TGTGCCAGCAGCTTACCGACGGATAACACTGAAGCTTTCTTT

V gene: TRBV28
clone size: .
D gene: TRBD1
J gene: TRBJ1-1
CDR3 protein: CASSSTTGWGEAFF
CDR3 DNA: TGTGCCAGCAGTTCAACGACAGGGTGGGGTGAAGCTTTCTTT

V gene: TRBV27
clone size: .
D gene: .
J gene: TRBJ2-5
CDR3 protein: CASGTPGIQETQYF
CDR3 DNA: TGTGCCAGCGGAACCCCAGGGATCCAAGAGACCCAGTACTTC

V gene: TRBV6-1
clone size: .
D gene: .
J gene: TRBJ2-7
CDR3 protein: CASSERNLDRVFGGGSYEQYF
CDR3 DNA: TGTGCCAGCAGTGAACGGAATCTAGACAGAGTTTTTGGAGGGGGAAGCTACGAGCAGTACTTC

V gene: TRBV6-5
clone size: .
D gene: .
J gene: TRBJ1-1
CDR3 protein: CASSPDRYNTEAFF
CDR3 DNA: TGTGCCAGCAGCCCAGACAGATATAACACTGAAGCTTTCTTT

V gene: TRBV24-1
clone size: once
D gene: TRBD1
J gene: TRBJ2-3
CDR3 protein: CATSAGQGDTQYF
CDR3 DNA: TGTGCCACCAGTGCGGGACAGGGGGATACGCAGTATTTT

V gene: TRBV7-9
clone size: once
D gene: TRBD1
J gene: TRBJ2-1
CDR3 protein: CASSPIVGTGGNEQFF
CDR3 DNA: TGTGCCAGCAGCCCTATAGTCGGGACAGGGGGCAATGAGCAGTTCTTC